Shown below are 6 T cell receptor beta chains from a single sample sequenced in a study of coeliac disease. Study results and limitations: In active celiac disease, intraepithelial and lamina propria TRB and TRG repertoires were less clonal than controls.

Only in-frame clones appear in the TCRdb table, and some are missing; sequencing was by immunoSEQ multiplex PCR. The sample has 6,000 to 8,500 clones, approximately 70% seen once. Their recognized antigens are unknown. Material: lamina propria lymphocytes from the gut. These receptors were taken from a woman aged 18-29 years with active celiac disease.

The J gene is TRBJ1-2, the V gene TRBV11-2; TRBD1 agrees at 9 bases. The CDR3 has 16 amino acids. Germline trimming cut 0 bases from V and 8 bases from J; bases unmatched to any gene: 10. Per germline, CDR1 SGHAT and CDR2 FQNNGV. The CDR3 sequence: CASSLDWGQGIAGYTF. The CDR3 bases are TGTGCCAGCAGCTTAGATTGGGGACAGGGTATCGCAGGCTACACCTTC.

The rearrangement joins TRBV18 to TRBJ2-1; the D gene is possibly TRBD2 (6 bases). Trimming removed 2 bases at V and 2 bases at J, with 16 bases between. Per the germline V gene, CDR1 is KGHSH and CDR2 is LQKENI. The CDR3 contains 17 residues. The CDR3 reads CASSPLAERLAYNEQFF. Written as DNA, the CDR3 is TGTGCCAGCTCACCATTAGCGGAACGCCTAGCCTACAATGAGCAGTTCTTC. The full variable domain, with the rest looked up from reference TRBV18 and TRBJ2-1, is NAGVMQNPRHLVRRRGQEARLRCSPMKGHSHVYWYRQLPEEGLKFMVYLQKENIIDESGMPKERFSAEFPKEGPSILRIQQVVRGDSAAYFCASSPLAERLAYNEQFFGPGTRLTVL.

This chain links TRBV5-4 with TRBJ2-2; TRBD1 agrees at 8 bases. Germline CDR1 and CDR2: SGHNT and YYREEE (reference sequence). Trimming took 0 bases from V and 1 from J; bases not matched to a gene: 2. The CDR3 sequence is 16 residues long. The CDR3 sequence: CASSLGGTGNTGELFF. CDR3 in DNA: TGTGCCAGCAGCTTGGGGGGGACAGGGAACACCGGGGAGCTGTTTTTT.

This chain uses TRBV4-2 with TRBJ2-1, with a possible D match to TRBD2 (5 bases). This CDR3 spans 16 amino acids. V was pared by 4 bases and J by 1 base, with 14 bases between. CDR1 and CDR2 from the germline V gene are LGHNA and YNFKEQ. CDR3 region: CASSPRGASSYNEQFF. The CDR3 region has the DNA TGTGCCAGCAGCCCCCGGGGAGCAAGTTCCTACAATGAGCAGTTCTTC.

The chain couples TRBV6-1 to TRBJ1-2; 11 bases fit TRBD1. The junction had 6 bases not matched to a gene; V was cut back by 8 bases and J by 4 bases. CDR1 is MNHNS, CDR2 SASEGT, per germline. CDR3 length equals 14 residues. The chain's CDR3 is CASAKGTGGYGYTF. CDR3 coding DNA: TGTGCCAGCGCAAAAGGGACAGGGGGCTATGGCTACACCTTC.

This chain links TRBV2 with TRBJ1-1; possible D gene TRBD1, 5 bases. V was clipped by 5 bases and J by 6 bases, with 10 bases between them. In germline, CDR1 is SNHLY, CDR2 FYNNEI. The CDR3 spans 12 residues. CDR3: CASSTRGPEAFF. In DNA, the CDR3 is TGTGCCAGCAGTACGCGGGGACCTGAAGCTTTCTTT.